These T cell receptor beta chains were read from a single sample in a study of shared clonotypes between healthy human individuals. TCRdb's copy holds only in-frame clones and misses some; the assay was immunoSEQ multiplex PCR. The sample yields 1,500,000 or so clones, more than 95% seen once. Sample: naive CD4+ T cells sorted from blood. The receptor set was obtained from a man younger than 45 in good health. Both conserved end residues are part of each CDR3. Each record gives: CDR3 DNA, CDR3 protein, clone size, J gene, V gene, D gene. The D gene is left open where the match is weak. Clone size is not always given. Where it is, it says once, few, many or a class for expanded clones.

cdr3_nt: TGTGCCAGTAGCGGACCGGGGGACCATCGTGGCTACACCTTC
cdr3_aa: CASSGPGDHRGYTF
clone_size: .
j_call: TRBJ1-2
v_call: TRBV19
d_call: .

cdr3_nt: TGTGCCAGCAGCGTAGGATCAGGGATAAACGGCGAGCAGTACTTC
cdr3_aa: CASSVGSGINGEQYF
clone_size: .
j_call: TRBJ2-7
v_call: TRBV9
d_call: .

cdr3_nt: TGCAGTGCCCAAGTTTCCTATGAGCAGTTCTTC
cdr3_aa: CSAQVSYEQFF
clone_size: .
j_call: TRBJ2-1
v_call: TRBV20-1
d_call: .

cdr3_nt: TGTGCCAGCAGCTTTACAGGCAGCCAAGAGACCCAGTACTTC
cdr3_aa: CASSFTGSQETQYF
clone_size: .
j_call: TRBJ2-5
v_call: TRBV9
d_call: .

cdr3_nt: TGTGCCAGCGTCCTCGGGGGCTCCTACGAGCAGTACTTC
cdr3_aa: CASVLGGSYEQYF
clone_size: .
j_call: TRBJ2-7
v_call: TRBV28
d_call: .

cdr3_nt: TGTGCCAGCAGCTCCGACGGGCTCAATCAGCCCCAGCATTTT
cdr3_aa: CASSSDGLNQPQHF
clone_size: .
j_call: TRBJ1-5
v_call: TRBV7-8
d_call: .

cdr3_nt: TGTGCCAGCAGGCGGGACAGGAGCTCCTACGAGCAGTACTTC
cdr3_aa: CASRRDRSSYEQYF
clone_size: .
j_call: TRBJ2-7
v_call: TRBV27
d_call: TRBD1

cdr3_nt: TGTGCCAGCAGCGGGCAGAGGGCGGGAAAGGGCTACGAGCAGTACTTC
cdr3_aa: CASSGQRAGKGYEQYF
clone_size: once
j_call: TRBJ2-7
v_call: TRBV5-4
d_call: .

cdr3_nt: TGTGCCAGCAGCTTAATAAGCGACAGAACCTACGAGCAGTACTTC
cdr3_aa: CASSLISDRTYEQYF
clone_size: .
j_call: TRBJ2-7
v_call: TRBV11-2
d_call: .

cdr3_nt: TGCGCCAGCAGCTTGGAAGGGTCTGACACCATATATTTT
cdr3_aa: CASSLEGSDTIYF
clone_size: .
j_call: TRBJ1-3
v_call: TRBV5-1
d_call: .

cdr3_nt: TGTGCCAGCAGCTTAAGATCTTTGACAGGGAGTTCTGGGCCCCAGCATTTT
cdr3_aa: CASSLRSLTGSSGPQHF
clone_size: .
j_call: TRBJ1-5
v_call: TRBV7-2
d_call: TRBD1

cdr3_nt: TGTGCCAGCAGTTTAGGCGCCGGACAGGGAGGCAATCAGCCCCAGCATTTT
cdr3_aa: CASSLGAGQGGNQPQHF
clone_size: .
j_call: TRBJ1-5
v_call: TRBV28
d_call: TRBD1

cdr3_nt: TGTGCCAGCAGACCGGGACTAGCAATCGGCGAGCAGTACTTC
cdr3_aa: CASRPGLAIGEQYF
clone_size: .
j_call: TRBJ2-7
v_call: TRBV6-5
d_call: TRBD2

cdr3_nt: TGTGCCAGCAGCTTACTAGCGGGAGCCACCTACGAGCAGTACTTC
cdr3_aa: CASSLLAGATYEQYF
clone_size: .
j_call: TRBJ2-7
v_call: TRBV7-9
d_call: TRBD2